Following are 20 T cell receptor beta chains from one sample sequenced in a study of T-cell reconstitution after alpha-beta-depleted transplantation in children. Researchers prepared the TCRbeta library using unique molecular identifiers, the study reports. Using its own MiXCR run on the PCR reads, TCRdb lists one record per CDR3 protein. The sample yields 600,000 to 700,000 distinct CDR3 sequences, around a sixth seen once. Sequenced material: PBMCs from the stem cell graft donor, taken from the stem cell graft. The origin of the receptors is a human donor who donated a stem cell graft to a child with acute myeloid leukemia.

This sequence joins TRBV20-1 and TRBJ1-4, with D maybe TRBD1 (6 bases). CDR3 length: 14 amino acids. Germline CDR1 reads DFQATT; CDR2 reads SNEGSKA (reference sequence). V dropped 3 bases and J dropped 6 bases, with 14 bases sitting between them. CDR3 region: CSASRPGGDEKLFF. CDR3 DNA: TGCAGTGCTAGCCGACCTGGGGGCGATGAAAAACTGTTTTTT.

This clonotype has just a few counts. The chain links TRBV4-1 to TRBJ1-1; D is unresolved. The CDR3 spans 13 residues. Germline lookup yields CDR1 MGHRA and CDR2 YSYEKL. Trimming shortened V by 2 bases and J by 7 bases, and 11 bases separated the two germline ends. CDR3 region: CASSQKGAFEAFF. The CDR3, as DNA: TGCGCCAGCAGCCAAAAAGGCGCTTTTGAAGCTTTCTTT.

The CDR3 sequence: CASSLGLMSYPAPLHF. DNA of the CDR3: TGTGCCAGCAGCTTAGGTCTTATGTCCTATCCAGCACCCCTCCACTTT. V is TRBV11-3 and J is TRBJ1-6; D call uncertain. Trimming stripped 1 base from V and 11 bases from J, with 18 bases between. This CDR3 region has 16 residues. Germline V lookup: CDR1 SGHNT, CDR2 YENEEA. The complete variable domain, with remaining parts taken from reference TRBV11-3 and TRBJ1-6, reads EAGVVQSPRYKIIEKKQPVAFWCNPISGHNTLYWYLQNLGQGPELLIRYENEEAVDDSQLPKDRFSAERLKGVDSTLKIQPAELGDSAVYLCASSLGLMSYPAPLHFGNGTRLTVT.

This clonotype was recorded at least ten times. CDR3 residues: CAISENNLAKNIQYF. The CDR3 nucleotides are TGTGCCATCAGTGAGAACAATTTAGCCAAAAACATTCAGTACTTC. V usage is TRBV10-3 and J usage is TRBJ2-4, with no clear D. V was shortened by 2 bases and J by 0 bases, with 8 bases between the two germline ends. Germline-derived CDR1 and CDR2 are ENHRY and SYGVKD. The CDR3 runs 15 residues.

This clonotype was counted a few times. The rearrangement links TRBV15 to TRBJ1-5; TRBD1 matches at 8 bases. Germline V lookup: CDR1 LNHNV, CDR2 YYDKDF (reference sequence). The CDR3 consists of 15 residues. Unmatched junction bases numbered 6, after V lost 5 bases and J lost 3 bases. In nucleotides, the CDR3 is TGTGCCACCAGCGCCGGGACAGGAATCAATCAGCCCCAGCATTTT. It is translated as CATSAGTGINQPQHF.

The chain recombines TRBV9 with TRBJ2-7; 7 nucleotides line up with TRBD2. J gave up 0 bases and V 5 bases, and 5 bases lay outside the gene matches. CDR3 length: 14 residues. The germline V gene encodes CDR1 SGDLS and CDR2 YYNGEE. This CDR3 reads CASSAGASSYEQYF. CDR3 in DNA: TGTGCCAGCAGTGCGGGAGCTAGCTCCTACGAGCAGTACTTC.

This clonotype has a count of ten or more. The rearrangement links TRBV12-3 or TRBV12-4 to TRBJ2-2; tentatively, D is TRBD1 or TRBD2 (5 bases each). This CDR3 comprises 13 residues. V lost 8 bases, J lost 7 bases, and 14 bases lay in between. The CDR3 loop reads CASGGRDGGELFF. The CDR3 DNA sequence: TGTGCCAGCGGGGGTCGGGACGGCGGGGAGCTGTTTTTT.

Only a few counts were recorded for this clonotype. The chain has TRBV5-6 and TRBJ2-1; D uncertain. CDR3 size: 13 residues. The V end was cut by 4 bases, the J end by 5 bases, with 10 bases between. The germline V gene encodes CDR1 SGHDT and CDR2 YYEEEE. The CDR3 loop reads CASSNSGDNEQFF. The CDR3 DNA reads TGTGCCAGCAGCAATAGTGGGGACAATGAGCAGTTCTTC.

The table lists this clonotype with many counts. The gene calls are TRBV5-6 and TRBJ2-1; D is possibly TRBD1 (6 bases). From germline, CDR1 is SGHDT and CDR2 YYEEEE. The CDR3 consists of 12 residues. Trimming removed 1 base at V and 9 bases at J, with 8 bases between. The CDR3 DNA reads TGTGCCAGCAGCTTGTGGGGGCGTGAGCAGTTCTTC. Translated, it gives CASSLWGREQFF.

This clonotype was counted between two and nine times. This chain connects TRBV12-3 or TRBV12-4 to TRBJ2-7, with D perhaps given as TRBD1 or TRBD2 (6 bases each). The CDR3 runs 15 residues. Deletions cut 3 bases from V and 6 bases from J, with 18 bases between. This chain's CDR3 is CASSFGGPTGGEQYF. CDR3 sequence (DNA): TGTGCCAGCAGTTTCGGGGGCCCAACAGGAGGCGAGCAGTACTTC.

CDR3 protein: CASSQRESDYNEQFF. DNA for the CDR3: TGCGCCAGCAGCCAAAGGGAATCCGATTACAATGAGCAGTTCTTC. The chain links TRBV4-3 to TRBJ2-1; D remains unclear. This CDR3 spans 15 amino acids. V lost 2 bases and J lost 4, with 12 bases in between. CDR1 is LGHNA and CDR2 is YSLEER in the germline V gene.

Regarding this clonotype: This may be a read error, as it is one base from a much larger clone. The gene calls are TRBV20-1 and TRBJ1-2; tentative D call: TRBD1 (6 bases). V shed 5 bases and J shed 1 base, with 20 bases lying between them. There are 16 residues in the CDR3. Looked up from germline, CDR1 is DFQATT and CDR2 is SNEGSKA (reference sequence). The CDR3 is CSAPGGPFAFNYGYTF. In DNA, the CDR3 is TGCAGTGCTCCGGGGGGCCCCTTCGCCTTTAACTATGGCTACACCTTC.

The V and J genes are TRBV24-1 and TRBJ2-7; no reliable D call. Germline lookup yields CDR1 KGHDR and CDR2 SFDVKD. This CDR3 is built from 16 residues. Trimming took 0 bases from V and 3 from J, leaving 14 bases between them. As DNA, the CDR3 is TGTGCCACCAGTGATTTGGCCAGGCTGGTTATCTACGAGCAGTACGTC. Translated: CATSDLARLVIYEQYV.

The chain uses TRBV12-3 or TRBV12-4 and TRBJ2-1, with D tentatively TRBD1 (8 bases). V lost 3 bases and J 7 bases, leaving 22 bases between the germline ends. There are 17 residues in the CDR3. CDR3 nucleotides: TGTGCCAGCAGTTTTCCCACACTCGGACAGGGAGGGAATGAGCAGTTCTTC. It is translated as CASSFPTLGQGGNEQFF.

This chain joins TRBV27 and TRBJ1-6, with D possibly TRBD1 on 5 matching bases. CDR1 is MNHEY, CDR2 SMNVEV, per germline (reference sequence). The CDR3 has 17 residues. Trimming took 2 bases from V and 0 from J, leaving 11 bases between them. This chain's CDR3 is CASSLGDPSSYNSPLHF. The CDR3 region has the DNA TGTGCCAGCAGTTTAGGGGACCCGAGCTCCTATAATTCACCCCTCCACTTT.

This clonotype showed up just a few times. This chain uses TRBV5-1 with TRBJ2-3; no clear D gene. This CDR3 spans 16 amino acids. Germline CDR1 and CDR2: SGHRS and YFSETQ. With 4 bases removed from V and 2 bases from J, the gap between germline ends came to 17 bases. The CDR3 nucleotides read TGCGCCAGCAGCCCGCGGACCTTCATCGACACAGATACGCAGTATTTT. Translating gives CASSPRTFIDTDTQYF.

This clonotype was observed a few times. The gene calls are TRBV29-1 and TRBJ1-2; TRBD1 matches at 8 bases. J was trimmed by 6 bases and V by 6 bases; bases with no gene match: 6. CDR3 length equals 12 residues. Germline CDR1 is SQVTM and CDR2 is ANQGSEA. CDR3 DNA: TGCAGCGTCGCTGGACAGGGTGATGGCTACACCTTC. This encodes CSVAGQGDGYTF. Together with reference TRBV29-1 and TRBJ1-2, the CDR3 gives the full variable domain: SAVISQKPSRDICQRGTSLTIQCQVDSQVTMMFWYRQQPGQSLTLIATANQGSEATYESGFVIDKFPISRPNLTFSTLTVSNMSPEDSSIYLCSVAGQGDGYTFGSGTRLTVV.

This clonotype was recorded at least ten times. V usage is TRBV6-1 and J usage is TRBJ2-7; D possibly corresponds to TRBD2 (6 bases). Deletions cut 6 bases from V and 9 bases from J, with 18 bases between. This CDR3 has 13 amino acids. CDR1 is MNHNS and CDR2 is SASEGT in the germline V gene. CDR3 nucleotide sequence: TGTGCCAGCAGCCGGGAGAAAGGGGTACGGCAGTACGTC. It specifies CASSREKGVRQYV.

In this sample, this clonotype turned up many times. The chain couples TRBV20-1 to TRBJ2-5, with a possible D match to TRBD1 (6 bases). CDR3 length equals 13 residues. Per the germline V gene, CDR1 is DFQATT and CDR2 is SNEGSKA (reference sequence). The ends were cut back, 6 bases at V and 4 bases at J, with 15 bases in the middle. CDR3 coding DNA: TGCAGTGCAACCTACAGGGATAGAGAGACCCAGTACTTC. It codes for CSATYRDRETQYF.

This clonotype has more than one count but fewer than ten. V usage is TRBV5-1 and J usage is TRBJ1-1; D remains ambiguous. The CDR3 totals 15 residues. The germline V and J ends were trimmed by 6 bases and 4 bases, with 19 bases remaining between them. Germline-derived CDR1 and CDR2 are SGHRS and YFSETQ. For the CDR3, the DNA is TGCGCCAGCACTCGGGCACCCGGAGATGGCACTGAAGCTTTCTTT. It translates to CASTRAPGDGTEAFF.